The table lists the clone carrying this T cell receptor beta chain with a few counts. This record belongs to a study of tumor-infiltrating lymphocytes in oesophageal squamous cell carcinoma. This CDR3 spans 13 amino acids. The germline gives CDR1 SGHTA, CDR2 FQGNSA. One entry per CDR3 protein, called by TCRdb with MiXCR from the PCR reads. The table has about 21,000 distinct CDR3 sequences, over 40% seen once; the top ten hold roughly a tenth. Sequencing used normal esophageal tissue next to the tumor. The chain carries TRBV7-2 and TRBJ2-7; unclear D gene. Gene TRBJ2-5 matches the end of the DNA better, so the J call may be wrong. The TCR was taken from a male donor with esophageal squamous cell carcinoma. The CDR3 DNA reads TGTGCCAGCAGCTCACGACTCCAAGAGACCCAGTACTTC. It encodes CASSSRLQETQYF.